These 9 T cell receptor beta chains share one sample of origin, sequenced in a study of CD8 T cells in ankylosing spondylitis. TCRdb passed the 5' RACE reads through MiXCR, listing each CDR3 protein once. The table includes around 150,000 distinct CDR3 sequences, about an eighth detected once. Sample: blood, either unsorted or a sorted T cell fraction (not recorded which). The receptors derive from a female donor with ankylosing spondylitis or in good health (not recorded which).

This clonotype has a count of ten or more. This chain links TRBV20-1 with TRBJ2-1; 11 bases are shared with TRBD2. The trim removed 4 bases at V and 6 bases at J, leaving 8 bases unmatched. Germline CDR1 DFQATT, CDR2 SNEGSKA (reference sequence). The CDR3 length is 15 residues. The CDR3 spells CSATLLAGVPNEQFF. CDR3 sequence (DNA): TGCAGTGCTACACTACTAGCGGGAGTGCCCAATGAGCAGTTCTTC.

This clonotype was observed many times. The rearrangement links TRBV18 to TRBJ2-7, with D uncertain. V lost 3 bases and J lost 1, with 16 bases in between. Germline V gene lookup returns CDR1 KGHSH and CDR2 LQKENI. The CDR3 contains 16 residues. The CDR3 spells CASSPPTSQLSYEQYF. In DNA, the CDR3 is TGTGCCAGCTCACCTCCAACCTCTCAGCTATCCTACGAGCAGTACTTC.

In regard to this clonotype: Given a much more abundant clone one base away, this may be a read error. As the CDR3 is not closed by the conserved phenylalanine or tryptophan, this likely results from a read error. The chain couples TRBV20-1 to TRBJ2-2; TRBD2 aligns across 8 bases. Germline CDR1 DFQATT, CDR2 SNEGSKA (reference sequence). Unmatched junction bases numbered 5, after V lost 5 bases and J lost 6 bases. There are 13 residues in the CDR3. The CDR3 bases are TGCAGTGCTCGCGGGGGGCAAGCCGGGGAGCTGTTTTTG. Protein product: CSARGGQAGELFL.

This clonotype has more than one count but fewer than ten. This may come from a read error, since a much larger clone is one base off. The chain carries TRBV4-1 and TRBJ1-2; tentatively, D is TRBD1 (6 bases). CDR3 length: 15 amino acids. Per the germline V gene, CDR1 is MGHRA and CDR2 is YSYEKL. The CDR3 nucleotides read TGCGCCAGCAGCCAACGCTATACAGGGCTGGATGGCTACCCCTTC. This sequence encodes CASSQRYTGLDGYPF.

The sample holds many counts of this clonotype. V gene TRBV5-1 combines with J gene TRBJ1-2, with a possible D match to TRBD1 (5 bases). Germline CDR1 SGHRS, CDR2 YFSETQ. The CDR3 is 13 residues long. The V and J ends lost 0 bases and 7 bases respectively, with 10 bases between them. The CDR3 bases are TGCGCCAGCAGCTTGGTACCGGGGACTGGCTACACCTTC. Its translation is CASSLVPGTGYTF.

This clonotype was detected ten times or more. The rearrangement uses TRBV7-2 and TRBJ2-5, with 8 bases matching TRBD2. Germline values: CDR1 SGHTA, CDR2 FQGNSA. The junction had 13 bases not matched to a gene; V was cut back by 4 bases and J by 9 bases. The CDR3 covers 15 residues. CDR3 DNA: TGTGCCAGCAGCTCCAATGTCGGCGGGGGGCTGTCCCAGTACTTC. Encoded protein: CASSSNVGGGLSQYF.

This clonotype appeared many times. The chain couples TRBV7-9 to TRBJ2-2, with TRBD1 as a possible D gene (6 bases). Germline V gives CDR1 SEHNR, CDR2 FQNEAQ (reference sequence). The CDR3 is 14 amino acids. With 5 bases removed from V and 5 bases from J, the gap between germline ends came to 12 bases. The CDR3 coding sequence is TGTGCCAGCAGCCAGGGACATCCAACCGGGGAGCTGTTTTTT. This gives the protein CASSQGHPTGELFF.

The sample holds many counts of this clonotype. The genes are TRBV6-5 and TRBJ1-1; D gene ambiguous. Trimming removed 0 bases at V and 0 bases at J, with 5 bases between. This CDR3 is 14 amino acids long. The germline CDR1 and CDR2 sequences are MNHEY and SVGAGI. The CDR3 is CASSYSVMNTEAFF. The DNA of the CDR3 is TGTGCCAGCAGTTACTCGGTCATGAACACTGAAGCTTTCTTT.

This clonotype was observed many times. This chain connects TRBV5-1 to TRBJ2-6, with no clear D. This CDR3 is built from 17 residues. V was shortened by 3 bases and J by 0 bases, with 13 bases between the two germline ends. Looked up from germline, CDR1 is SGHRS and CDR2 is YFSETQ. The CDR3 nucleotides are TGCGCCAGCAGCTCGACTGTAGGAGCCTCTGGGGCCAACGTCCTGACTTTC. It yields the protein CASSSTVGASGANVLTF.